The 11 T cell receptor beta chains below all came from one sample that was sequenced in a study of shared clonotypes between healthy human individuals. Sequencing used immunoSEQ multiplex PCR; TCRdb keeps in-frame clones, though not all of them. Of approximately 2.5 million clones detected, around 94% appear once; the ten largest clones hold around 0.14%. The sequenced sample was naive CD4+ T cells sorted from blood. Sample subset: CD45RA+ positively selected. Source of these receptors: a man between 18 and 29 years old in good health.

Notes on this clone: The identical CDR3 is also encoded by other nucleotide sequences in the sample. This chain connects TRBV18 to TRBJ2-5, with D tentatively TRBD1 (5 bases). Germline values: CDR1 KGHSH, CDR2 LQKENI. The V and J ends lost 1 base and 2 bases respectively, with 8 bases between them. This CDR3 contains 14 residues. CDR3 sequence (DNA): TGTGCCAGCTCACCACAAGGGGTACAAGAGACCCAGTACTTC. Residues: CASSPQGVQETQYF.

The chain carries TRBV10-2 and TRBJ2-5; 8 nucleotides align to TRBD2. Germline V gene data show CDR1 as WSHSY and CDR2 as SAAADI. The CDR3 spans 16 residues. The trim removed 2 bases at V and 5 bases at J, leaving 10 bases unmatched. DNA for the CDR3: TGCGCCAGCAGTGAGGCGGCGGGAGGTGGTGCCGAGACCCAGTACTTC. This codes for CASSEAAGGGAETQYF.

CDR3 residues: CASSKARVVGETQYF. In DNA form, the CDR3 reads TGTGCCAGCAGCAAGGCTCGGGTTGTGGGAGAGACCCAGTACTTC. V usage is TRBV21-1 and J usage is TRBJ2-5; TRBD2, the D gene given by the table, was not confirmed from the DNA. TRBV21-1 is classified as a pseudogene. The CDR3 runs 15 residues.

The CDR3 DNA sequence: TGTGCCAGCAGCCCCCGGCCGAGGGGAGCTAATTCACCCCTCCACTTT. Translating it yields CASSPRPRGANSPLHF. V usage is TRBV7-9 and J usage is TRBJ1-6; weak D call: TRBD1 (5 bases). Germline V gives CDR1 SEHNR, CDR2 FQNEAQ (reference sequence). The CDR3 runs to 16 residues. Trimming removed 5 bases from V and 6 bases from J, with 17 bases in between.

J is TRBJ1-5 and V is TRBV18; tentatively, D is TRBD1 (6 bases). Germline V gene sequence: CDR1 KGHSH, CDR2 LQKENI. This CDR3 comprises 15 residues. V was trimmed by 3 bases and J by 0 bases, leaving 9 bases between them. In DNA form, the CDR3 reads TGTGCCAGCTCACCTAAGGGGGATAGCAATCAGCCCCAGCATTTT. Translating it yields CASSPKGDSNQPQHF.

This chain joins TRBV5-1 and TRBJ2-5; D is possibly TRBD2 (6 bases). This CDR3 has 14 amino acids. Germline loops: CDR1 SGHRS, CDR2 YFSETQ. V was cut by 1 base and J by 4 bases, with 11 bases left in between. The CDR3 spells CASSLQTSRETQYF. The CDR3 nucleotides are TGCGCCAGCAGCTTGCAGACTAGTCGAGAGACCCAGTACTTC. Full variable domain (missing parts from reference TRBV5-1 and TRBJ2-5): KAGVTQTPRYLIKTRGQQVTLSCSPISGHRSVSWYQQTPGQGLQFLFEYFSETQRNKGNFPGRFSGRQFSNSRSEMNVSTLELGDSALYLCASSLQTSRETQYFGPGTRLLVL.

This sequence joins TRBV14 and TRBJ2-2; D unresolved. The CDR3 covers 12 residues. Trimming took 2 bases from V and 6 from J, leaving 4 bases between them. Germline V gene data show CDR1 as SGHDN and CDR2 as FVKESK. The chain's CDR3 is CASSQWAGELFF. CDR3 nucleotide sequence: TGTGCCAGCAGCCAATGGGCCGGGGAGCTGTTTTTT.

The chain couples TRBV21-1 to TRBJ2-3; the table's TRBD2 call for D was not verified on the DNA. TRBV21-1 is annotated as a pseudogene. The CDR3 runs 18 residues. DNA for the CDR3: TGTGCCAGCAGCAAAGCGCTACGGGGTGCTAGCGGCACAGATACGCAGTATTTT. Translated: CASSKALRGASGTDTQYF.

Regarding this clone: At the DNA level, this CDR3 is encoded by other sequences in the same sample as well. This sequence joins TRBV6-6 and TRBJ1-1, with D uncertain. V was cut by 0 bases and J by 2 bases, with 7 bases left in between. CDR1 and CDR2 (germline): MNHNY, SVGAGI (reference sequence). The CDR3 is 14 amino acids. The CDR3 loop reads CASSYSGSNTEAFF. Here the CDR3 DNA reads TGTGCCAGCAGTTACTCAGGGAGCAACACTGAAGCTTTCTTT.

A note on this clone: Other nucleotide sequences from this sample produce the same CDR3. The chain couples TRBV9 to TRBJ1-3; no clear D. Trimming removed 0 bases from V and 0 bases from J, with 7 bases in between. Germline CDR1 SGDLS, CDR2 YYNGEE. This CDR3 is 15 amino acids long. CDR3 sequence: CASSVDGLSGNTIYF. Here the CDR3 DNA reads TGTGCCAGCAGCGTAGATGGCCTCTCTGGAAACACCATATATTTT.

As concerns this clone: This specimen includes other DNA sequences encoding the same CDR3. This CDR3 is CASSGRPNTGELFF. Here the CDR3 DNA reads TGTGCCAGCTCAGGTCGGCCGAACACCGGGGAGCTGTTTTTT. The chain recombines TRBV18 with TRBJ2-2; D is uncertain. Germline CDR1 reads KGHSH; CDR2 reads LQKENI. The CDR3 is 14 amino acids. Trimming pared 5 bases from V and 0 bases from J, leaving 7 bases between.